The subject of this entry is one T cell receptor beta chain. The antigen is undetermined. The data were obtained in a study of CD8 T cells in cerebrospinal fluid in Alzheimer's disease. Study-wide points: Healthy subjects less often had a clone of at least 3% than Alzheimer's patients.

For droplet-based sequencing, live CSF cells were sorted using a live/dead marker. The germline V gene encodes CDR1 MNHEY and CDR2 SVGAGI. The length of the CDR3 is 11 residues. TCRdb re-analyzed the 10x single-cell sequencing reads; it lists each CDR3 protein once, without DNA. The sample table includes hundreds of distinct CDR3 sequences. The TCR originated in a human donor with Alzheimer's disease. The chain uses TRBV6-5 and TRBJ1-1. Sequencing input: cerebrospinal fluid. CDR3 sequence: CASSQWTEAFF.